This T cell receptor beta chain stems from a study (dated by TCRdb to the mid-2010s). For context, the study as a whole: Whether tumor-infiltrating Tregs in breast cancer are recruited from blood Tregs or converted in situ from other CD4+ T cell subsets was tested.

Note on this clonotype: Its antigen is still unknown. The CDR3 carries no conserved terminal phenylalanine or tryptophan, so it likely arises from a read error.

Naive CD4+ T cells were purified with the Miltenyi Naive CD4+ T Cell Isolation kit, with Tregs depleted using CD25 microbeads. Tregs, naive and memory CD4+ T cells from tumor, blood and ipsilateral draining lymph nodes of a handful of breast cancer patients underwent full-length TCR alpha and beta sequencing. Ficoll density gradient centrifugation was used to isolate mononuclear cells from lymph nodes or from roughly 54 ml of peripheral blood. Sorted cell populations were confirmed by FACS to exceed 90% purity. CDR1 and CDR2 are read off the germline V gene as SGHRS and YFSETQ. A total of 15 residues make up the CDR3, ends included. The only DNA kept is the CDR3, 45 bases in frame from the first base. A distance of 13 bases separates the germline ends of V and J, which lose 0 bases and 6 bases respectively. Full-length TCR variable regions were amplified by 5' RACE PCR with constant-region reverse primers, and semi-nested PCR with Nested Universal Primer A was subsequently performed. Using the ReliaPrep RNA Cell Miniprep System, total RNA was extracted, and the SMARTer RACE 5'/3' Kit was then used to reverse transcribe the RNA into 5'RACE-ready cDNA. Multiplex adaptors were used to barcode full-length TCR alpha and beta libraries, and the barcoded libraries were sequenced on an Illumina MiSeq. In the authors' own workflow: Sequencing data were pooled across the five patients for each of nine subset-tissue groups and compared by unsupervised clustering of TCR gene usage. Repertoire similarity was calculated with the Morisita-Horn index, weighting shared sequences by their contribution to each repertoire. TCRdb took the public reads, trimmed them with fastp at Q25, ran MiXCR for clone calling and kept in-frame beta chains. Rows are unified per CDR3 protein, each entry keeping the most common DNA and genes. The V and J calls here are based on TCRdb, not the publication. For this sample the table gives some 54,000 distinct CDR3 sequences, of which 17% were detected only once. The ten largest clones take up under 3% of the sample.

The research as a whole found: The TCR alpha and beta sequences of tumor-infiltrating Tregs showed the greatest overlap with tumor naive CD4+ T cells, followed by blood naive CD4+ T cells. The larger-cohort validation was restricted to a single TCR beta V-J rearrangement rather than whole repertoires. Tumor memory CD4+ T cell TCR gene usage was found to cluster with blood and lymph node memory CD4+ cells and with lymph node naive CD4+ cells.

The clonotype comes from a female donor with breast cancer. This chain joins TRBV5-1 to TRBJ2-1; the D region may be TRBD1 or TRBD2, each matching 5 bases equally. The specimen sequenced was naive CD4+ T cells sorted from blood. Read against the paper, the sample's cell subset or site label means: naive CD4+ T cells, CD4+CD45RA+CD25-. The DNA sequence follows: TGCGCCAGCAGCTTGGGGGACGCCTTCCCCAATGAGCAGTTCTCC. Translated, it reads CASSLGDAFPNEQFS.